What follows are 23 T cell receptor beta chains derived from one specimen sequenced in a study of OX40 agonist ivuxolimab in advanced cancers. This table comes from immunoSEQ multiplex PCR, and its TCRdb copy is limited to in-frame clones, with some not included. Found here are some 55,000 clones, roughly nine tenths of them singletons; the top ten hold around 12%. This specimen was CD4+ or CD8+ T cells sorted from blood, taken in a trial of the OX40 agonist ivuxolimab. The source is an adult with an advanced solid tumor such as melanoma, head and neck, liver or kidney cancer.

This rearrangement joins TRBV6-1 to TRBJ2-5; D is perhaps TRBD1 (6 bases). V was clipped by 4 bases and J by 1 base, with 13 bases between them. This CDR3 has 15 residues. The V gene's germline CDR1 is MNHNS and CDR2 SASEGT. Written as DNA, the CDR3 is TGTGCCAGCAGTGGAGCACCAGGGGCCCAAGAGACCCAGTACTTC. Translating gives CASSGAPGAQETQYF.

The V and J genes are TRBV7-9 and TRBJ2-3; 10 nucleotides line up with TRBD1. The CDR3 length is 15 residues. The germline gives CDR1 SEHNR, CDR2 FQNEAQ (reference sequence). After removal of 5 bases from V and 5 bases from J, the junction contained 7 bases not matched to a gene. CDR3 loop: CASSPSGTGVDTQYF. CDR3 DNA: TGTGCCAGCAGCCCCTCCGGGACAGGGGTAGATACGCAGTATTTT.

V and J are TRBV6-5 and TRBJ1-1; tentatively, D is TRBD1 (5 bases). Germline values: CDR1 MNHEY, CDR2 SVGAGI. V lost 6 bases, J lost 5 bases, and 19 bases lay in between. CDR3 length equals 15 residues. CDR3 sequence (DNA): TGTGCCAGCAGCAACCCGGGACTCTGGGGGACTGAAGCTTTCTTT. Translated: CASSNPGLWGTEAFF.

This clone was counted once. The chain joins TRBV7-2 to TRBJ2-7; D possibly corresponds to TRBD2 (5 bases). The germline V gene has CDR1 SGHTA and CDR2 FQGNSA. There are 15 residues in the CDR3. V was cut by 5 bases and J by 1 base, with 15 bases left in between. The CDR3 nucleotides are TGTGCCAGCAGCATTCTCGGACTGGAATCCTACGAGCAGTACTTC. Its protein product is CASSILGLESYEQYF.

V and J are TRBV18 and TRBJ1-1; a weak D match, TRBD1 (6 bases). CDR1 KGHSH and CDR2 LQKENI come from the germline V gene. This CDR3 is built from 13 residues. Trimming shortened V by 5 bases and J by 1 base, and 8 bases separated the two germline ends. In DNA, the CDR3 is TGTGCCAGCTCAAAGGACAGGAACACTGAAGCTTTCTTT. Its translation is CASSKDRNTEAFF.

CDR3 residues: CASSLTSGDTQYF. CDR3 DNA: TGTGCCAGCAGCTTGACTAGCGGGGATACGCAGTATTTT. This sequence joins TRBV11-2 and TRBJ2-3; 10 positions agree with TRBD2. The length of the CDR3 is 13 residues. In germline, CDR1 is SGHAT, CDR2 FQNNGV. With 3 bases clipped from V and 6 bases from J, the junction kept 0 bases outside the gene matches.

The V and J genes are TRBV19 and TRBJ1-5; a possible D gene is TRBD1 (6 bases). The CDR3 consists of 16 residues. Germline lookup yields CDR1 LNHDA and CDR2 SQIVND (reference sequence). Trimming took off 5 bases at V and 2 bases at J, with 16 bases between the two ends. The CDR3 spells CASSFLGGAGNQPQHF. The CDR3 DNA is TGTGCCAGTAGTTTCCTGGGGGGGGCGGGCAATCAGCCCCAGCATTTT.

This clone was counted a single time. CDR3 protein: CASSHRDRGDYGYTF. In nucleotides, the CDR3 is TGTGCCAGTAGTCACCGGGACAGGGGAGACTATGGCTACACCTTC. The chain carries TRBV19 and TRBJ1-2, with 10 bases that match TRBD1. The J segment lost 3 bases and the V segment lost 5 bases, leaving 6 bases of the junction unmatched. The CDR3 length is 15 residues. Germline V gene data show CDR1 as LNHDA and CDR2 as SQIVND (reference sequence).

Of note for this clone: Additional DNA sequences in this sample encode the identical CDR3. The chain links TRBV6-5 to TRBJ1-2; the match to TRBD1 covers 7 bases. CDR3 length: 13 amino acids. Germline V CDR1 and CDR2: MNHEY, SVGAGI. V lost 4 bases, J lost 4 bases, and 3 bases stayed unmatched. This CDR3 is CASSLTGVYGYTF. The CDR3 coding sequence is TGTGCCAGCAGTTTAACAGGGGTCTATGGCTACACCTTC.

The rearrangement uses TRBV28 and TRBJ1-6, with D tentatively TRBD1 (6 bases). The V gene lost 7 bases and the J gene lost 7 bases, with 20 bases spanning the gap. Germline V gives CDR1 MDHEN, CDR2 SYDVKM. The CDR3 sequence is 16 residues long. CDR3 amino acids: CASKGEGYIRNSPLHF. The DNA for the CDR3 is TGTGCCAGCAAGGGGGAGGGATATATCAGGAATTCACCCCTCCACTTT. Filled out from reference TRBV28 and TRBJ1-6, the complete variable domain reads DVKVTQSSRYLVKRTGEKVFLECVQDMDHENMFWYRQDPGLGLRLIYFSYDVKMKEKGDIPEGYSVSREKKERFSLILESASTNQTSMYLCASKGEGYIRNSPLHFGNGTRLTVT.

The chain carries TRBV15 and TRBJ1-2; no reliable D call. The CDR3 is 14 amino acids. Trimming removed 1 base from V and 1 base from J, with 7 bases in between. CDR1 LNHNV and CDR2 YYDKDF come from the germline V gene (reference sequence). The CDR3 is CATSRGRGNYGYTF. The CDR3 region has the DNA TGTGCCACCAGCAGAGGTCGGGGTAACTATGGCTACACCTTC.

The sample holds one count of this clone. The rearrangement joins TRBV2 to TRBJ2-2; 9 bases map to TRBD2. The V gene's germline CDR1 is SNHLY and CDR2 FYNNEI. This CDR3 contains 14 residues. V lost 6 bases to trimming and J lost 5 bases; unmatched junction nucleotides: 4. CDR3: CASRGLANTGELFF. CDR3 coding DNA: TGTGCCAGCAGGGGACTAGCTAATACCGGGGAGCTGTTTTTT.

The rearrangement joins TRBV6-5 to TRBJ2-7; unclear D gene. Trimming took off 2 bases at V and 0 bases at J, with 11 bases between the two ends. The CDR3 has 15 residues. Germline V gives CDR1 MNHEY, CDR2 SVGAGI. The CDR3 protein is CASSYQAASSYEQYF. The CDR3 nucleotides are TGTGCCAGCAGTTACCAGGCTGCCAGCTCCTACGAGCAGTACTTC.

J is TRBJ2-2 and V is TRBV2; 9 bases match TRBD1. Germline V gene lookup returns CDR1 SNHLY and CDR2 FYNNEI. The CDR3 has 15 residues. The V gene end was trimmed by 3 bases and the J gene end by 5 bases; junction bases not matched to a gene: 4. The DNA for the CDR3 is TGTGCCAGCAGTGATTGGGACAGGGAGACCGGGGAGCTGTTTTTT. It yields the protein CASSDWDRETGELFF.

This clone turned up a few times. The chain uses TRBV5-1 and TRBJ1-2, with D uncertain. The V gene lost 5 bases and the J gene lost 4 bases, with 12 bases spanning the gap. The CDR3 consists of 13 residues. Germline lookup yields CDR1 SGHRS and CDR2 YFSETQ. CDR3 bases: TGCGCCAGCAGGGTTATCGGACGCTATGGCTACACCTTC. This gives the protein CASRVIGRYGYTF.

V usage is TRBV6-6 and J usage is TRBJ1-1, with D possibly TRBD1 on 5 matching bases. Germline V CDR1 and CDR2: MNHNY, SVGAGI (reference sequence). The germline V and J ends were trimmed by 0 bases and 5 bases, with 7 bases remaining between them. CDR3 size: 13 residues. CDR3 residues: CASSYSRGTEAFF. CDR3 in DNA: TGTGCCAGCAGTTACTCGCGGGGGACTGAAGCTTTCTTT.

The chain combines TRBV2 with TRBJ2-7; D is ambiguous. V was shortened by 6 bases and J by 3 bases, with 6 bases between the two germline ends. The CDR3 spans 11 residues. Germline CDR1 is SNHLY and CDR2 is FYNNEI. The CDR3 is CASRELYEQYF. The CDR3 nucleotides read TGTGCCAGCAGGGAACTCTACGAGCAGTACTTC.

The chain has TRBV10-3 and TRBJ2-1, with D unresolved. Looked up from germline, CDR1 is ENHRY and CDR2 is SYGVKD. The CDR3 is made up of 14 amino acids. Trimming removed 2 bases at V and 7 bases at J, with 12 bases between. As DNA, the CDR3 is TGTGCCATCAGTGAGGGGTCTTACGTAAATGAGCAGTTCTTC. Residues: CAISEGSYVNEQFF.

As for this clone: Different DNA sequences within this sample yield the same CDR3. The genes are TRBV5-1 and TRBJ2-5; TRBD1 is a possible D gene (5 bases). The CDR3 length is 13 residues. Germline V gene sequence: CDR1 SGHRS, CDR2 YFSETQ. V lost 3 bases and J 2 bases, leaving 8 bases between the germline ends. This CDR3 is CASSSGQQETQYF. The CDR3 DNA sequence: TGCGCCAGCAGCTCTGGACAACAAGAGACCCAGTACTTC.

This sequence joins TRBV6-1 and TRBJ2-7, with a possible D match to TRBD1 (6 bases). V lost 6 bases and J lost 5, with 11 bases in between. CDR3 length: 12 residues. Germline CDR1 and CDR2: MNHNS and SASEGT. The chain's CDR3 is CASRSQGNEQYF. In nucleotides, the CDR3 is TGTGCCAGCAGATCCCAGGGGAACGAGCAGTACTTC.

The gene calls are TRBV7-9 and TRBJ2-2; 7 bases map to TRBD2. With 5 bases clipped from V and 0 bases from J, the junction kept 9 bases outside the gene matches. CDR1 and CDR2 (germline): SEHNR, FQNEAQ (reference sequence). The CDR3 has 17 residues. CDR3 loop: CASSEKPGLPNTGELFF. The CDR3 DNA sequence: TGTGCCAGCAGCGAGAAGCCGGGACTACCGAACACCGGGGAGCTGTTTTTT.

This clone was counted between two and nine times. The chain employs TRBV20-1 and TRBJ1-2, with D hard to call. Germline CDR1 reads DFQATT; CDR2 reads SNEGSKA (reference sequence). The V gene lost 6 bases and the J gene lost 12 bases, with 17 bases spanning the gap. The CDR3 length is 11 residues. The CDR3 DNA is TGCAGTGCCAGGTGGACGGCGGGAGACACCTTC. Protein sequence: CSARWTAGDTF.

The chain has TRBV18 and TRBJ1-3; the match to TRBD1 covers 7 bases. After removal of 3 bases from V and 9 bases from J, the junction contained 11 bases not matched to a gene. This CDR3 has 15 amino acids. CDR1 and CDR2 from the germline V gene are KGHSH and LQKENI. In nucleotides, the CDR3 is TGTGCCAGCTCACCCTGGGACAGAGGCGCGGGCACCATATATTTT. Translating gives CASSPWDRGAGTIYF.